These 13 T cell receptor beta chains share one sample of origin, sequenced in a study of beta chain features in type 1 diabetes. Expressed TCRB transcripts were sequenced, since all the RNA that had been isolated was reverse transcribed. Measured with immunoSEQ multiplex PCR; TCRdb has only the in-frame clones, and not every one. The sample holds under 250,000 clones, roughly a tenth seen once. The sequenced material came from central memory CD4+ T cells from blood. The receptors were sampled from a man aged 18 to 30 in good health.

This clone has a handful of counts. This chain connects TRBV19 to TRBJ2-1; D gene unclear. Germline V gene data show CDR1 as LNHDA and CDR2 as SQIVND (reference sequence). With 3 bases removed from V and 2 bases from J, the gap between germline ends came to 8 bases. The CDR3 runs to 14 residues. The CDR3 coding sequence is TGTGCCAGTAGTATTTTTAACACCTACAATGAGCAGTTCTTC. This sequence encodes CASSIFNTYNEQFF.

V gene TRBV30 combines with J gene TRBJ2-7; D may be TRBD1 (6 bases). Germline CDR1 and CDR2: GTSNPN and SVGIG (reference sequence). This CDR3 spans 15 amino acids. Trimming removed 3 bases at V and 3 bases at J, with 18 bases between. The CDR3 reads CAWRVRGVKGYEQYF. In DNA, the CDR3 is TGTGCCTGGAGGGTCAGGGGCGTCAAGGGCTACGAGCAGTACTTC.

The chain joins TRBV5-1 to TRBJ2-1; the D is unclear. The ends were cut back, 2 bases at V and 7 bases at J, with 10 bases in the middle. This CDR3 has 13 residues. The germline V gene has CDR1 SGHRS and CDR2 YFSETQ. The CDR3 sequence is CASSLGTVNEQFF. CDR3 nucleotide sequence: TGCGCCAGCAGCTTAGGCACAGTAAATGAGCAGTTCTTC.

In this sample, this clone turned up many times. The V gene is TRBV5-4, the J gene TRBJ1-4, with 9 bases matching TRBD1. This CDR3 has 16 residues. V lost 4 bases to trimming and J lost 8 bases; unmatched junction nucleotides: 12. CDR1 SGHNT and CDR2 YYREEE come from the germline V gene (reference sequence). The CDR3 DNA reads TGTGCCAGCAGCAAATCCGGCGGGACAGGGCGGGAAAAACTGTTTTTT. Translation gives CASSKSGGTGREKLFF. The whole variable domain, filled in from reference TRBV5-4 and TRBJ1-4, reads ETGVTQSPTHLIKTRGQQVTLRCSSQSGHNTVSWYQQALGQGPQFIFQYYREEENGRGNFPPRFSGLQFPNYSSELNVNALELDDSALYLCASSKSGGTGREKLFFGSGTQLSVL.

This sequence joins TRBV18 and TRBJ1-2; 9 bases agree with TRBD1. CDR1 and CDR2 from the germline V gene are KGHSH and LQKENI. J gave up 6 bases and V 3 bases, and 5 bases lay outside the gene matches. The length of the CDR3 is 14 residues. The CDR3 spells CASSPSDRGDGYTF. As DNA, the CDR3 is TGTGCCAGCTCACCTTCGGACAGGGGAGATGGCTACACCTTC.

This clone was recorded a few times. At the DNA level, this CDR3 is encoded by other sequences in the same sample as well. J is TRBJ1-2 and V is TRBV29-1; D ambiguous. The CDR3 runs 11 residues. V dropped 2 bases and J dropped 2 bases, with 3 bases sitting between them. The germline V gene has CDR1 SQVTM and CDR2 ANQGSEA. CDR3 sequence reads: CSVEPNYGYTF. The CDR3 nucleotides are TGCAGCGTTGAACCCAACTATGGCTACACCTTC.

Only a few counts were recorded for this clone. The rearrangement links TRBV18 to TRBJ1-2; D ambiguous. The CDR3 spans 16 residues. CDR1 and CDR2 from the germline V gene are KGHSH and LQKENI. Trimming removed 6 bases from V and 8 bases from J, with 25 bases in between. CDR3 sequence (DNA): TGTGCCAGCTCGCCTAGATTGTTTTCGGAGCACGGAGGCTACACCTTC. Protein sequence: CASSPRLFSEHGGYTF.

Only a few counts were recorded for this clone. This sequence joins TRBV30 and TRBJ1-4, with 11 bases fitting TRBD1. The CDR3 is made up of 15 amino acids. Unmatched junction bases numbered 6, after V lost 1 base and J lost 8 bases. Germline V gene lookup returns CDR1 GTSNPN and CDR2 SVGIG (reference sequence). CDR3 nucleotide sequence: TGTGCCTGGAGTGGAAACCGGGACAGGGGGGAAAAACTGTTTTTT. This translates into CAWSGNRDRGEKLFF. Based on the CDR3 plus reference TRBV30 and TRBJ1-4, the full variable domain is SQTIHQWPATLVQPVGSPLSLECTVEGTSNPNLYWYRQAAGRGLQLLFYSVGIGQISSEVPQNLSASRPQDRQFILSSKKLLLSDSGFYLCAWSGNRDRGEKLFFGSGTQLSVL.

This clone has a handful of counts. The V and J genes are TRBV7-2 and TRBJ2-1; weak D call: TRBD2 (5 bases). The CDR3 is made up of 14 amino acids. V lost 1 base and J lost 8, with 12 bases in between. CDR1 is SGHTA and CDR2 is FQGNSA in the germline V gene. CDR3 in amino acids: CASSLGVWGDEQFF. CDR3 bases: TGTGCCAGCAGCTTAGGAGTATGGGGAGATGAGCAGTTCTTC.

This chain joins TRBV30 and TRBJ2-5; possibly TRBD1 or TRBD2 for D (6 bases each). The CDR3 runs to 13 residues. Trimming took off 4 bases at V and 4 bases at J, with 13 bases between the two ends. CDR1 and CDR2 from the germline V gene are GTSNPN and SVGIG (reference sequence). CDR3 nucleotide sequence: TGTGCCTGGAACAGGGTGGAGGGAGAGACCCAGTACTTC. This encodes CAWNRVEGETQYF.

This clone showed up many times. The V call is TRBV7-9, the J call TRBJ2-7; 7 nucleotides line up with TRBD1. The CDR3 consists of 14 residues. Germline CDR1 SEHNR, CDR2 FQNEAQ (reference sequence). Unmatched junction bases numbered 9, after V lost 6 bases and J lost 4 bases. CDR3 residues: CASSPGTEDYEQYF. The CDR3 nucleotides read TGTGCCAGCAGTCCCGGGACAGAAGATTACGAGCAGTACTTC.

There are a few counts of this clone. The chain couples TRBV5-1 to TRBJ1-5; D might be TRBD1 (5 bases). The CDR3 covers 13 residues. Trimming took 0 bases from V and 11 from J, leaving 12 bases between them. Germline lookup yields CDR1 SGHRS and CDR2 YFSETQ. The CDR3 nucleotides are TGCGCCAGCAGCTTGGACAGGATGGGGGCCCAGCATTTT. Translated: CASSLDRMGAQHF.

In this sample, this clone turned up a few times. The V gene is TRBV10-3, the J gene TRBJ1-5; possible D gene TRBD1, 5 bases. Trimming left V 1 base short and J 2 bases short, with 9 bases between. This CDR3 region has 15 residues. CDR1 is ENHRY, CDR2 SYGVKD, per germline. CDR3 nucleotides: TGTGCCATCAGTGAGTGGGGCGACGGCAATCAGCCCCAGCATTTT. This sequence encodes CAISEWGDGNQPQHF.